The 18 T cell receptor beta chains listed next were all sequenced from one sample in a study of radiotherapy plus CTLA-4 blockade in lung cancer. Libraries were prepared by immunoSEQ multiplex PCR; TCRdb keeps only in-frame clonotypes and omits some of them. The repertoire includes more than 40,000 clones, roughly 80% of them detected once, and 2.5% to 4% sits in the top ten. This specimen was peripheral blood, taken from a patient treated with radiotherapy plus ipilimumab. The receptor source for this set is a human donor with non-small cell lung cancer who had stable disease on radiotherapy plus ipilimumab.

The CDR3 DNA is TGTGCCAGCAGTTACGCTCAAGAGATCCCCGAAGCTTTCTTT. Protein sequence: CASSYAQEIPEAFF. The rearrangement uses TRBV6-5 and TRBJ1-1; D gene ambiguous. The V end was cut by 2 bases, the J end by 8 bases, with 15 bases between. The CDR3 runs 14 residues. CDR1 and CDR2 from the germline V gene are MNHEY and SVGAGI.

This clone was found once. The chain recombines TRBV7-9 with TRBJ2-7; D is perhaps TRBD1 (6 bases). The CDR3 has 16 amino acids. The germline V gene has CDR1 SEHNR and CDR2 FQNEAQ (reference sequence). The V gene lost 2 bases and the J gene lost 5 bases, with 19 bases spanning the gap. CDR3: CASSLNPPDRLNEQYF. The DNA for the CDR3 is TGTGCCAGCAGCTTAAACCCCCCCGACAGGCTCAACGAGCAGTACTTC.

In regard to this clone: Mismatch with germline at one junction end may stem from a read error. CDR3 nucleotides: TGTGCTAGCAGCTTAGTTAGCGGCCCCCCCTACAATGAGCAGTTCTTC. Translation gives CASSLVSGPPYNEQFF. The chain recombines TRBV7-7 with TRBJ2-1; TRBD2 might be the D (6 bases). CDR1 and CDR2 (germline): SSHAT, FNYEAQ (reference sequence). CDR3 size: 16 residues.

V gene TRBV7-3 combines with J gene TRBJ2-3; D is perhaps TRBD2 (6 bases). V shed 4 bases and J shed 5 bases, with 22 bases lying between them. This CDR3 spans 17 amino acids. Germline V gene data show CDR1 as SGHTA and CDR2 as FQGTGA. The CDR3 is CASSSFSGPNGGDTQYF. The CDR3 DNA reads TGTGCCAGCAGCTCTTTTAGCGGCCCAAACGGAGGAGATACGCAGTATTTT.

This clone was found a few times. The chain carries TRBV13 and TRBJ1-4, with D possibly matching TRBD1 (6 bases). This CDR3 contains 15 residues. V lost 5 bases to trimming and J lost 3 bases, with 13 bases between them. From germline, CDR1 is PRHDT and CDR2 FYEKMQ (reference sequence). The DNA of the CDR3 is TGTGCCAGCAGCACAAGGGGGAATGCTAATGAAAAACTGTTTTTT. Translating gives CASSTRGNANEKLFF.

This rearrangement joins TRBV7-8 to TRBJ2-3; 7 bases match TRBD2. Germline CDR1 and CDR2: SGHVS and FQNEAQ. The ends lost 5 bases at V and 3 bases at J; junction bases unmatched: 11. The CDR3 sequence is 16 residues long. CDR3 nucleotides: TGTGCCAGCAGCAAAGATTTAGCGGGTTTGACAGATACGCAGTATTTT. As protein: CASSKDLAGLTDTQYF.

In regard to this clone: The same CDR3 can be traced to other DNA sequences in this sample. The chain uses TRBV19 and TRBJ1-5; TRBD1 agrees at 8 bases. The germline V gene has CDR1 LNHDA and CDR2 SQIVND (reference sequence). The CDR3 consists of 14 residues. The V segment lost 2 bases and the J segment 4 bases; nucleotides outside the gene matches: 1. In DNA, the CDR3 is TGTGCCAGTAGTATAACAGGGGGTAATCAGCCCCAGCATTTT. Amino acid sequence: CASSITGGNQPQHF. The whole variable domain, filled in from reference TRBV19 and TRBJ1-5, reads DGGITQSPKYLFRKEGQNVTLSCEQNLNHDAMYWYRQDPGQGLRLIYYSQIVNDFQKGDIAEGYSVSREKKESFPLTVTSAQKNPTAFYLCASSITGGNQPQHFGDGTRLSIL.

The gene calls are TRBV28 and TRBJ1-5; 8 positions match TRBD1. Trimming took 5 bases from V and 3 from J; bases not matched to a gene: 6. CDR1 is MDHEN and CDR2 is SYDVKM in the germline V gene. There are 15 residues in the CDR3. In DNA form, the CDR3 reads TGTGCCAGCAGTCTGGGGACAGGAGCCAATCAGCCCCAGCATTTT. This codes for CASSLGTGANQPQHF.

This clone was seen once. J is TRBJ1-2 and V is TRBV4-2; no definite D call. The V end lost 1 base, the J end lost 4 bases, and 16 bases lay between the germline ends. The CDR3 is 16 residues long. Germline V gene lookup returns CDR1 LGHNA and CDR2 YNFKEQ. This chain's CDR3 is CASSQGGRAGFYGYTF. The CDR3 DNA reads TGTGCCAGCAGCCAAGGAGGAAGGGCGGGGTTCTATGGCTACACCTTC.

The V gene is TRBV11-2, the J gene TRBJ2-3; TRBD2 matches at 11 bases. The CDR3 is 17 amino acids. The trim removed 2 bases at V and 1 base at J, leaving 5 bases unmatched. Germline CDR1 SGHAT, CDR2 FQNNGV. As DNA, the CDR3 is TGTGCCAGCAGCTTAACCCGGGGACTAGCGGGCACAGATACGCAGTATTTT. Protein sequence: CASSLTRGLAGTDTQYF.

As regards this clone: Within the sample, other DNA sequences also encode this same CDR3. CDR3 region: CASSSTGDSGNTIYF. The CDR3 DNA reads as TGTGCCAGTAGTAGCACAGGGGACTCTGGAAACACCATATATTTT. This chain links TRBV19 with TRBJ1-3; 7 bases line up with TRBD1. CDR1 and CDR2 from the germline V gene are LNHDA and SQIVND (reference sequence). The V segment lost 4 bases and the J segment 0 bases; nucleotides outside the gene matches: 3. The CDR3 is 15 residues long.

The rearrangement joins TRBV29-1 to TRBJ2-1, with D tentatively TRBD1 (6 bases). Trimming took off 6 bases at V and 3 bases at J, with 9 bases between the two ends. This CDR3 spans 12 amino acids. Germline-derived CDR1 and CDR2 are SQVTM and ANQGSEA. The CDR3 here is CSVQGHYNEQFF. CDR3 nucleotide sequence: TGCAGCGTCCAGGGACACTACAATGAGCAGTTCTTC.

This clone was detected only a few times. The chain combines TRBV7-9 with TRBJ1-2, with 8 bases fitting TRBD1. The CDR3 is 15 amino acids. The germline CDR1 and CDR2 sequences are SEHNR and FQNEAQ (reference sequence). V dropped 5 bases and J dropped 4; count of bases not matched to a gene: 9. The CDR3 DNA is TGTGCCAGCAGCCGAGTGGGGGGACAGGCCTATGGCTACACCTTC. Its translation is CASSRVGGQAYGYTF. Full variable domain (remainder filled in from reference TRBV7-9 and TRBJ1-2): DTGVSQNPRHKITKRGQNVTFRCDPISEHNRLYWYRQTLGQGPEFLTYFQNEAQLEKSRLLSDRFSAERPKGSFSTLEIQRTEQGDSAMYLCASSRVGGQAYGYTFGSGTRLTVV.

The chain has TRBV13 and TRBJ1-3, with no clear D. Germline values: CDR1 PRHDT, CDR2 FYEKMQ (reference sequence). The length of the CDR3 is 15 residues. The ends were cut back, 3 bases at V and 8 bases at J, with 17 bases in the middle. DNA of the CDR3: TGTGCCAGCAGCTTGAGGCCAGATCATAGTGACACCATATATTTT. Protein: CASSLRPDHSDTIYF.

This clone has just a few counts. CDR3 DNA sequence: TGCGCCAGCACCTCCGATGGAGGGGGACTAGCGGAGTTTTACGAGCAGTACTTC. Its protein product is CASTSDGGGLAEFYEQYF. This chain links TRBV10-1 with TRBJ2-7; 11 bases align to TRBD2. The V gene's germline CDR1 is WNHNN and CDR2 SYGVQD (reference sequence). V lost 7 bases and J lost 4; bases outside the gene matches: 18. The CDR3 covers 18 residues.

This clone showed up just a few times. The chain combines TRBV6-6 with TRBJ1-1; D is uncertain. The CDR3 sequence is 15 residues long. Trimming took 2 bases from V and 4 from J, leaving 14 bases between them. Germline V CDR1 and CDR2: MNHNY, SVGAGI (reference sequence). CDR3 nucleotide sequence: TGTGCCAGCAGTTACCCCGGGTTAGGAAGCACTGAAGCTTTCTTT. It specifies CASSYPGLGSTEAFF.

V and J are TRBV28 and TRBJ1-5; D is uncertain. The CDR3 sequence is 16 residues long. CDR1 is MDHEN and CDR2 is SYDVKM in the germline V gene. V was shortened by 4 bases and J by 2 bases, with 15 bases between the two germline ends. CDR3 sequence: CASSSLASQGNQPQHF. CDR3 DNA sequence: TGTGCCAGCAGTTCGCTGGCCAGTCAGGGCAATCAGCCCCAGCATTTT.

This chain links TRBV5-6 with TRBJ2-7, with 13 bases that match TRBD2. Germline V gives CDR1 SGHDT, CDR2 YYEEEE. The CDR3 is 15 amino acids. Trimming cost V 4 bases and J 6 bases; bases outside gene matches: 7. CDR3 loop: CASSPRTSGRGEQYF. Here the CDR3 DNA reads TGTGCCAGCAGCCCCCGGACTAGCGGGAGAGGCGAGCAGTACTTC.